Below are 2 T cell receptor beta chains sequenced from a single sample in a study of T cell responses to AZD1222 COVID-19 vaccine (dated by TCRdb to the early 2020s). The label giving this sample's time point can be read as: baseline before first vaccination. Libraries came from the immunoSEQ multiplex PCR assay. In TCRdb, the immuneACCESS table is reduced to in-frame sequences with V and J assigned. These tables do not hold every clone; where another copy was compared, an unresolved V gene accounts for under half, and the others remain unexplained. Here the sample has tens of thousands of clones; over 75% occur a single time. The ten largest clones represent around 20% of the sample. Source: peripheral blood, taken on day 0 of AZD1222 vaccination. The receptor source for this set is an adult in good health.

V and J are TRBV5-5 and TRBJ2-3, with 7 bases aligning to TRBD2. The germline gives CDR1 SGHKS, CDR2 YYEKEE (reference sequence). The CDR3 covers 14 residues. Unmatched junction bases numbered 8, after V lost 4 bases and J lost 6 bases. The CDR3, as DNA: TGTGCCAGCAGCGCGGGGGACGCCGGTGATACGCAGTATTTT. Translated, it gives CASSAGDAGDTQYF.

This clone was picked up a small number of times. CDR3 region: CASSSVDFTEAFF. In DNA, the CDR3 is TGCGCCAGCAGCTCGGTGGACTTCACTGAAGCTTTCTTT. The rearrangement links TRBV5-1 to TRBJ1-1, with D unresolved. The CDR3 loop spans 13 amino acids. The V end lost 3 bases, the J end lost 4 bases, and 10 bases lay between the germline ends. CDR1 and CDR2 from the germline V gene are SGHRS and YFSETQ.